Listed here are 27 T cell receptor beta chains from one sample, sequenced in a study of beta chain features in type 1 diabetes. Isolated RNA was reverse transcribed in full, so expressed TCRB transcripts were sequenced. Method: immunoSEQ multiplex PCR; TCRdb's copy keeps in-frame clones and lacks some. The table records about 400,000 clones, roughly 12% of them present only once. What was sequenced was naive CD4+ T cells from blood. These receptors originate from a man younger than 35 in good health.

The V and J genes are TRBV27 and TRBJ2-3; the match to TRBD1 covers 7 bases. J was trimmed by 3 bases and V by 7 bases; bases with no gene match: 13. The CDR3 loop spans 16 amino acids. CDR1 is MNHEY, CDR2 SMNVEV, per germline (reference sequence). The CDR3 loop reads CASTPRDRRFTDTQYF. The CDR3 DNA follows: TGTGCCAGCACCCCCAGGGACAGAAGGTTTACAGATACGCAGTATTTT.

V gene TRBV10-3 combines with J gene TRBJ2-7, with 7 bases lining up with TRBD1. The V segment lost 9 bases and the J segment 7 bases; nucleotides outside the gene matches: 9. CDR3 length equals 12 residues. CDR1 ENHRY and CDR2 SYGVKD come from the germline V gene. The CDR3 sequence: CAISRTGPEQYF. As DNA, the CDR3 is TGTGCCATAAGCCGGACAGGTCCGGAGCAGTACTTC.

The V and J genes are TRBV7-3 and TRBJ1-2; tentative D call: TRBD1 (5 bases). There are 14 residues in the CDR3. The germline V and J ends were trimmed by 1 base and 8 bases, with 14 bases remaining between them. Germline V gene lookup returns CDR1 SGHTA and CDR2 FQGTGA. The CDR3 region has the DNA TGTGCCAGCAGCTTAAACGGTGACCAGGGCGGCTACACCTTC. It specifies CASSLNGDQGGYTF.

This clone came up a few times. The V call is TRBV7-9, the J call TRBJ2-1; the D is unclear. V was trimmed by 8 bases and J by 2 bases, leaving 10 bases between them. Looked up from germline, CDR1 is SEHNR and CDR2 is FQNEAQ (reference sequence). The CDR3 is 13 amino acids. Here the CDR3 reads CASETTTYNEQFF. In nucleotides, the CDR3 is TGTGCCAGCGAAACCACAACCTACAATGAGCAGTTCTTC. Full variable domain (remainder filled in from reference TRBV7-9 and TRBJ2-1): DTGVSQNPRHKITKRGQNVTFRCDPISEHNRLYWYRQTLGQGPEFLTYFQNEAQLEKSRLLSDRFSAERPKGSFSTLEIQRTEQGDSAMYLCASETTTYNEQFFGPGTRLTVL.

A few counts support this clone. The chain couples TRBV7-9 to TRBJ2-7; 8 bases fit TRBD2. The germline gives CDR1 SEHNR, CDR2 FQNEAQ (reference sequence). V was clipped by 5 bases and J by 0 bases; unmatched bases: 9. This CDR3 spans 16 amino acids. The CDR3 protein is CASSPAGTRSSYEQYF. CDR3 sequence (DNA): TGTGCCAGCAGCCCGGCCGGGACTAGGAGCTCCTACGAGCAGTACTTC.

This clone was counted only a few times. CDR3 nucleotide sequence: TGTGCCAGCAGTTTTTTTCTTGGACAGAGCTCCTACGAGCAGTACTTC. It translates to CASSFFLGQSSYEQYF. V usage is TRBV28 and J usage is TRBJ2-7; D perhaps matches TRBD1 (6 bases). Deletions cut 3 bases from V and 0 bases from J, with 15 bases between. Germline V CDR1 and CDR2: MDHEN, SYDVKM. The CDR3 is 16 amino acids.

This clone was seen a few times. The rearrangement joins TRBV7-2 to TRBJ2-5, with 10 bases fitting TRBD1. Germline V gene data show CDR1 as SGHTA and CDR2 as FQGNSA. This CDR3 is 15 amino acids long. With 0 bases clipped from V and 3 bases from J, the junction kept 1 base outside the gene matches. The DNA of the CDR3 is TGTGCCAGCAGCTTAGCCGGGACAGGGGAAGAGACCCAGTACTTC. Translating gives CASSLAGTGEETQYF.

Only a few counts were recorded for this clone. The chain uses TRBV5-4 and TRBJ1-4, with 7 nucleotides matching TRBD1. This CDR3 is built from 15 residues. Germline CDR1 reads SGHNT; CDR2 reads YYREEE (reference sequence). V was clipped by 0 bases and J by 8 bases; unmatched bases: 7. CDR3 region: CASSLAGRGSEKLFF. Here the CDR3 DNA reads TGTGCCAGCAGCTTGGCAGGCAGGGGGTCCGAAAAACTGTTTTTT.

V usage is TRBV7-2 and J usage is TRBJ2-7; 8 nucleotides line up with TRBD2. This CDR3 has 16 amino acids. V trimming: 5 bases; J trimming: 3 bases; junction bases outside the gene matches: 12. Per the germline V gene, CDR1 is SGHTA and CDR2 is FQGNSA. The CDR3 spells CASSTGLAEIGYEQYF. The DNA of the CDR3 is TGTGCCAGCAGCACAGGACTAGCTGAGATAGGCTACGAGCAGTACTTC.

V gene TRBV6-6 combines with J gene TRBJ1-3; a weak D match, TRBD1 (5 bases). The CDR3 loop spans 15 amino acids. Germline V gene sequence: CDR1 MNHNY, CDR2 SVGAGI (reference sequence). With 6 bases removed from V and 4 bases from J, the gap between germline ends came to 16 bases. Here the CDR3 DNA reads TGTGCCAGCAGGCCCACGGGGGGGAAAGGAAACACCATATATTTT. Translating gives CASRPTGGKGNTIYF.

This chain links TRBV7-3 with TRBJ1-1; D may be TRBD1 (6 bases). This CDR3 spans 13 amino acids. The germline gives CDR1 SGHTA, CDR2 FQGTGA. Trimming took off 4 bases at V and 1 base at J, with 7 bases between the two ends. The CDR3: CASSSGQNTEAFF. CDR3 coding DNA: TGTGCCAGCAGCTCGGGACAGAACACTGAAGCTTTCTTT.

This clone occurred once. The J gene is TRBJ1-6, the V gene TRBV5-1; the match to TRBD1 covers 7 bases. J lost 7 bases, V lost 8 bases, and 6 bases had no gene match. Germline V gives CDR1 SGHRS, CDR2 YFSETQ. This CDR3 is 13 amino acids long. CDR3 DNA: TGCGCCAGTACTGGGACAGAAAATTCACCCCTCCACTTT. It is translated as CASTGTENSPLHF.

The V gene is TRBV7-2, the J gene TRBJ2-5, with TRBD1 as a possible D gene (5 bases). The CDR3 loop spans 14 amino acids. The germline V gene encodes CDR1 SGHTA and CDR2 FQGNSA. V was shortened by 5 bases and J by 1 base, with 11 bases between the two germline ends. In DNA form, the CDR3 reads TGTGCCAGCAGCCCAACAGGCGTCCAAGAGACCCAGTACTTC. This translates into CASSPTGVQETQYF.

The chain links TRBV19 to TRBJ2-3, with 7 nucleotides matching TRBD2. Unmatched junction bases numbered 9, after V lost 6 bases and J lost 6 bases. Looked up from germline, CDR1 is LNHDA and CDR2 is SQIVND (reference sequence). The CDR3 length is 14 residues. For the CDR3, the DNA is TGTGCCAGTAGAATTACTAGCGTGGCGGATACGCAGTATTTT. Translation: CASRITSVADTQYF.

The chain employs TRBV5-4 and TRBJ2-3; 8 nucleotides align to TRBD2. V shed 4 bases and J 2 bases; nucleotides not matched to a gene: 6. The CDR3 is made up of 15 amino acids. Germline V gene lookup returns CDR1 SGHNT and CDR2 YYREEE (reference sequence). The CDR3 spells CASSLREGITDTQYF. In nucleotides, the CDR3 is TGTGCCAGCAGCCTTCGGGAGGGAATCACAGATACGCAGTATTTT.

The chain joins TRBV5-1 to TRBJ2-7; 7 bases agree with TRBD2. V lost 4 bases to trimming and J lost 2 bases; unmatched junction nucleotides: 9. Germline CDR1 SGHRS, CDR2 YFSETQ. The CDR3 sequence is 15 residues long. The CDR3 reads CASSPRLAEPYEQYF. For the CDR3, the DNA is TGCGCCAGCAGCCCCCGGCTAGCGGAACCCTACGAGCAGTACTTC.

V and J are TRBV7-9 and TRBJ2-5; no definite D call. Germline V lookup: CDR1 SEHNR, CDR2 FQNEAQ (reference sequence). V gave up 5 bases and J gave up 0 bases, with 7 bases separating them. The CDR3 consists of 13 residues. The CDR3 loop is CASSPRYQETQYF. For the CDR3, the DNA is TGTGCCAGCAGCCCCAGGTACCAAGAGACCCAGTACTTC. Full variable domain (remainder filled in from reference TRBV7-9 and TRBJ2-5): DTGVSQNPRHKITKRGQNVTFRCDPISEHNRLYWYRQTLGQGPEFLTYFQNEAQLEKSRLLSDRFSAERPKGSFSTLEIQRTEQGDSAMYLCASSPRYQETQYFGPGTRLLVL.

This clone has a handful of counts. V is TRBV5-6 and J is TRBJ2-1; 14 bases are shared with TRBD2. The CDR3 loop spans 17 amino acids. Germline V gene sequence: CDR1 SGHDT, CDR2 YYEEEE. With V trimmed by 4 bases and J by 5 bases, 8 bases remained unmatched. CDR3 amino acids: CASSGGLAGVGDNEQFF. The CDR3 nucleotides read TGTGCCAGCAGCGGGGGACTAGCGGGAGTTGGCGACAATGAGCAGTTCTTC.

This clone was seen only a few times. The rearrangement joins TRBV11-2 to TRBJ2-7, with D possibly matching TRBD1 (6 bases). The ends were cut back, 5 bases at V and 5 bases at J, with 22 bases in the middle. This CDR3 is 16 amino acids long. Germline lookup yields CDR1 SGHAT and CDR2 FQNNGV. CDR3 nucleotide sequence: TGTGCCAGCAGCCAAGATCCGGGACACATCGCTCACGAGCAGTACTTC. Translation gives CASSQDPGHIAHEQYF.

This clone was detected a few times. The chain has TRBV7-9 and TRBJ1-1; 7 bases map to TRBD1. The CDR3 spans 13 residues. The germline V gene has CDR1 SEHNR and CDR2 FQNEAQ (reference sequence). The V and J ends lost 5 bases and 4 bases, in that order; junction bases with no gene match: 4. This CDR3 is CASSRDRATEAFF. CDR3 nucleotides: TGTGCCAGCAGCCGCGACAGGGCCACTGAAGCTTTCTTT.

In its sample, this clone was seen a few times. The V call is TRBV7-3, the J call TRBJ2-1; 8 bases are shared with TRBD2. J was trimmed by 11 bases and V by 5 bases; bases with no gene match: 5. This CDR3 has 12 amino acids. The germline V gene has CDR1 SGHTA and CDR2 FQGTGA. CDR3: CASSPGGGQQFF. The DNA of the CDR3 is TGTGCCAGCAGCCCCGGGGGGGGCCAGCAGTTCTTC.

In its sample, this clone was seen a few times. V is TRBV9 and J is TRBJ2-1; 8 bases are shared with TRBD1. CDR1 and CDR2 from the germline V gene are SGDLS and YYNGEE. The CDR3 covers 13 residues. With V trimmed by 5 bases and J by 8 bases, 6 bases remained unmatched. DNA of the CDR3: TGTGCCAGCAGTCGGCAGGGGGCGGATGAGCAGTTCTTC. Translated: CASSRQGADEQFF.

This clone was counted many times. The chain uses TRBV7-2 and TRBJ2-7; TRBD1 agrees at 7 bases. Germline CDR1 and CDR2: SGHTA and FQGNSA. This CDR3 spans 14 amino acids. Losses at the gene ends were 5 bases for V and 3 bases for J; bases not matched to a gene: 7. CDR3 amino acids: CASSPLTGIYEQYF. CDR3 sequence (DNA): TGTGCCAGCAGCCCGCTGACAGGGATCTACGAGCAGTACTTC.

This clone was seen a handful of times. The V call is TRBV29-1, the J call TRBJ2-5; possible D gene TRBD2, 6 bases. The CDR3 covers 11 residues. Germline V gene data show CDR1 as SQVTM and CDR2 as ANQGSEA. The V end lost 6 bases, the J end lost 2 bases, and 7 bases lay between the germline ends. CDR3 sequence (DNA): TGCAGCGTGCGGGATCAAGAGACCCAGTACTTC. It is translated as CSVRDQETQYF. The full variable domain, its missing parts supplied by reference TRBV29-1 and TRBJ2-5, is SAVISQKPSRDICQRGTSLTIQCQVDSQVTMMFWYRQQPGQSLTLIATANQGSEATYESGFVIDKFPISRPNLTFSTLTVSNMSPEDSSIYLCSVRDQETQYFGPGTRLLVL.

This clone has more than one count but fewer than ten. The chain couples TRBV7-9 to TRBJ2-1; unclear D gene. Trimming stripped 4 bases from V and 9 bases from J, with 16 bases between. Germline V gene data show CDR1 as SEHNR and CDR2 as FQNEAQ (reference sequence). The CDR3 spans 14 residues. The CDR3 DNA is TGTGCCAGCAGCTCCCCCCCTATAGTAACTGAGCAGTTCTTC. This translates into CASSSPPIVTEQFF.

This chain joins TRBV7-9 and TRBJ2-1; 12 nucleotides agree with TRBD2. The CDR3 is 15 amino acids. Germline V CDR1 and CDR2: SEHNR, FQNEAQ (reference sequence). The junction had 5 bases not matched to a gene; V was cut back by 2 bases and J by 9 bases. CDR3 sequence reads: CASSLLAGGDGEQFF. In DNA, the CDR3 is TGTGCCAGCAGCTTACTAGCGGGGGGGGATGGTGAGCAGTTCTTC.

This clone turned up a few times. The CDR3 DNA follows: TGTGCCAGCAGCTCGTCAGGGGAAGAGACCCAGTACTTC. Translating it yields CASSSSGEETQYF. This chain uses TRBV11-3 with TRBJ2-5; TRBD1 is a possible D gene (6 bases). The CDR3 spans 13 residues. Trimming stripped 4 bases from V and 3 bases from J, with 9 bases between. The germline CDR1 and CDR2 sequences are SGHNT and YENEEA.